This T cell receptor beta chain stems from a study of blood T cell repertoires in COVID-19. About the research overall: The United States, Italy and Spain supplied acute and convalescent COVID-19 samples. Sample material is recorded as cDNA or gDNA derived from T cells, B-cell-depleted T cells, or PBMCs.

Per the authors' pipeline: The assay estimated nucleated cells by amplifying reference gene primers. Using immunoSEQ multiplex PCR, the repertoire was profiled, and TCRdb retains in-frame clones only, with some absent. V and J calls plus clone size are reproduced from that table; the DNA served to infer D and trimming. The sample contains about 320,000 clones, 85% of which appear only once. For this clone: The junction departs from germline at one end; a sequencing error may be responsible.

Germline V gene lookup returns CDR1 SSHAT and CDR2 FNYEAQ (reference sequence). CDR3 length: 15 residues. Cohort allocation depended upon clinical history that participants reported. The sequenced sample was PBMCs or T cells enriched from blood (not recorded which). The clonotype comes from a woman aged 30 to 39 who had been exposed to COVID-19. The chain links TRBV7-7 to TRBJ2-1; 13 nucleotides line up with TRBD2. CDR3 sequence reads: CASSLLAGGDNEQFF. The CDR3 region has the DNA TGTGCTAGCAGCTTACTAGCGGGAGGGGACAATGAGCAGTTCTTC.